What follows are 23 T cell receptor beta chains derived from one specimen sequenced in a study of blood T cell repertoires in COVID-19. Method: immunoSEQ multiplex PCR; TCRdb's copy keeps in-frame clones and lacks some. The data hold roughly 150,000 clones, with roughly nine tenths observed a single time. The sample comprised peripheral blood. The receptor source for this set is a woman in her sixties or seventies with acute or convalescent COVID-19.

The chain is built from TRBV5-4 and TRBJ1-1; D is uncertain. Trimming took off 0 bases at V and 0 bases at J, with 15 bases between the two ends. Germline V gives CDR1 SGHNT, CDR2 YYREEE (reference sequence). CDR3 length: 17 residues. CDR3 protein: CASSLDYFVTLNTEAFF. CDR3 bases: TGTGCCAGCAGCTTGGATTACTTCGTGACACTGAACACTGAAGCTTTCTTT.

The chain uses TRBV5-5 and TRBJ1-1; D remains unclear. The CDR3 sequence is 15 residues long. Trimming cost V 0 bases and J 1 base, with 10 bases left between them. CDR1 is SGHKS and CDR2 is YYEKEE in the germline V gene (reference sequence). Here the CDR3 DNA reads TGTGCCAGCAGCTTGGGATTGGGGAGGAACACTGAAGCTTTCTTT. Its translation is CASSLGLGRNTEAFF.

The rearrangement joins TRBV6-4 to TRBJ2-6, with TRBD1 matching 7 bases. V trimming: 2 bases; J trimming: 0 bases; junction bases outside the gene matches: 4. The CDR3 is 17 amino acids. Looked up from germline, CDR1 is MRHNA and CDR2 is SNTAGT. For the CDR3, the DNA is TGTGCCAGCAGTGACGGGGGACAGCTCTCTGGGGCCAACGTCCTGACTTTC. This sequence encodes CASSDGGQLSGANVLTF.

V is TRBV10-3 and J is TRBJ2-7; tentatively, D is TRBD1 (5 bases). CDR3 length equals 15 residues. The germline gives CDR1 ENHRY, CDR2 SYGVKD. The ends were cut back, 3 bases at V and 5 bases at J, with 17 bases in the middle. The CDR3 DNA reads as TGTGCCATCAGTGAAGGGGCAGGGAAGGCGAACGAGCAGTACTTC. Translating it yields CAISEGAGKANEQYF.

The table lists this clone with a count of one. The DNA for the CDR3 is TGTGCCAGCAGCCTAATTGGGACAGGGAATGAAAAACTGTTTTTT. Translation gives CASSLIGTGNEKLFF. The chain has TRBV7-9 and TRBJ1-4; TRBD1 matches at 9 bases. Germline loops: CDR1 SEHNR, CDR2 FQNEAQ (reference sequence). CDR3 length: 15 residues. Germline trimming cut 5 bases from V and 5 bases from J; bases unmatched to any gene: 6.

The chain couples TRBV19 to TRBJ1-2; 11 bases are a match to TRBD1. The CDR3 has 14 amino acids. J was trimmed by 5 bases and V by 4 bases; bases with no gene match: 3. In germline, CDR1 is LNHDA, CDR2 SQIVND (reference sequence). CDR3 sequence: CASSRDRGGYGYTF. The CDR3 DNA sequence: TGTGCCAGTAGTAGGGACAGGGGGGGTTATGGCTACACCTTC.

The V call is TRBV29-1, the J call TRBJ2-7; weak D call: TRBD1 (6 bases). Trimming removed 7 bases from V and 3 bases from J, with 10 bases in between. Germline V gene lookup returns CDR1 SQVTM and CDR2 ANQGSEA. CDR3 length equals 11 residues. The CDR3 reads CSALGHYEQYF. The CDR3 DNA sequence: TGCAGCGCTCTGGGACACTACGAGCAGTACTTC.

The chain is built from TRBV5-1 and TRBJ1-6, with TRBD1 matching 10 bases. This CDR3 is 15 amino acids long. Germline CDR1 reads SGHRS; CDR2 reads YFSETQ. The junction had 3 bases not matched to a gene; V was cut back by 0 bases and J by 9 bases. This CDR3 reads CASSLAGQGSSPLHF. The CDR3 DNA sequence: TGCGCCAGCAGCTTGGCGGGACAGGGGAGTTCACCCCTCCACTTT.

The CDR3 nucleotides are TGTGCCAGCACAGGGGGAGGAAGGGATACGCAGTATTTT. Translated: CASTGGGRDTQYF. The rearrangement joins TRBV2 to TRBJ2-3; possibly TRBD1 for D (7 bases). CDR3 length equals 13 residues. In germline, CDR1 is SNHLY, CDR2 FYNNEI. V was cut by 7 bases and J by 6 bases, with 14 bases left in between.

J is TRBJ1-5 and V is TRBV19; no clear D gene. Germline values: CDR1 LNHDA, CDR2 SQIVND (reference sequence). CDR3 size: 16 residues. Trimming shortened V by 7 bases and J by 4 bases, and 20 bases separated the two germline ends. The CDR3 loop reads CASTTPLGATNQPQHF. The CDR3 nucleotides read TGTGCCAGTACCACGCCCCTAGGAGCGACTAATCAGCCCCAGCATTTT.

The CDR3 bases are TGTGCCAGCGCACGGAGCAATCAGCCCCAGCATTTT. Protein: CASARSNQPQHF. V usage is TRBV12-3 or TRBV12-4 and J usage is TRBJ1-5, with D uncertain. The CDR3 covers 12 residues. V lost 8 bases and J 1 base, leaving 6 bases between the germline ends.

The gene calls are TRBV7-2 and TRBJ2-2, with a tentative D call TRBD2 (6 bases). The ends were cut back, 5 bases at V and 3 bases at J, with 13 bases in the middle. CDR1 and CDR2 (germline): SGHTA, FQGNSA. The CDR3 sequence is 15 residues long. CDR3 coding DNA: TGTGCCAGCAGCCCGCCAGGGACTTACACCGGGGAGCTGTTTTTT. This gives the protein CASSPPGTYTGELFF.

CDR3 sequence (DNA): TGTGCCAGCAGTTTCCGGGGACAGGGAGTCGAGCAGTACTTC. Translation gives CASSFRGQGVEQYF. The gene calls are TRBV27 and TRBJ2-7; 9 positions agree with TRBD1. Germline CDR1 MNHEY, CDR2 SMNVEV (reference sequence). CDR3 length: 14 residues. Trimming took 3 bases from V and 6 from J; bases not matched to a gene: 6.

This chain links TRBV5-1 with TRBJ2-6; D may be TRBD2 (6 bases). This CDR3 region has 15 residues. V dropped 7 bases and J dropped 0 bases, with 11 bases sitting between them. Germline loops: CDR1 SGHRS, CDR2 YFSETQ. The CDR3 loop reads CASDLEGSGANVLTF. CDR3 DNA sequence: TGCGCCAGCGATCTGGAGGGCTCTGGGGCCAACGTCCTGACTTTC.

This chain uses TRBV5-1 with TRBJ1-1; no firm D call. Germline V gene lookup returns CDR1 SGHRS and CDR2 YFSETQ. V lost 6 bases, J lost 0 bases, and 9 bases lay in between. This CDR3 is 13 amino acids long. As DNA, the CDR3 is TGCGCCAGCACCCACTCGATGAACACTGAAGCTTTCTTT. Its translation: CASTHSMNTEAFF.

The rearrangement links TRBV28 to TRBJ1-2; D not resolved. The CDR3 is made up of 16 amino acids. Germline V CDR1 and CDR2: MDHEN, SYDVKM. Trimming removed 5 bases at V and 3 bases at J, with 19 bases between. CDR3 residues: CASSGSAGRSYYGYTF. The CDR3 bases are TGTGCCAGCAGTGGGTCTGCGGGTAGGTCGTACTATGGCTACACCTTC.

This clone has only a few counts. The chain recombines TRBV19 with TRBJ2-3; TRBD2 aligns across 7 bases. Germline V gene sequence: CDR1 LNHDA, CDR2 SQIVND (reference sequence). Unmatched junction bases numbered 12, after V lost 9 bases and J lost 0 bases. The CDR3 extends over 16 amino acids. The CDR3, as DNA: TGTGCCAGAGACCTGAGGAGAGCGGGGAGCACAGATACGCAGTATTTT. Amino acids: CARDLRRAGSTDTQYF. The full variable domain, with the rest looked up from reference TRBV19 and TRBJ2-3, is DGGITQSPKYLFRKEGQNVTLSCEQNLNHDAMYWYRQDPGQGLRLIYYSQIVNDFQKGDIAEGYSVSREKKESFPLTVTSAQKNPTAFYLCARDLRRAGSTDTQYFGPGTRLTVL.

The rearrangement uses TRBV7-9 and TRBJ1-1; 7 bases match TRBD1. CDR1 SEHNR and CDR2 FQNEAQ come from the germline V gene (reference sequence). The CDR3 totals 14 residues. J lost 1 base, V lost 2 bases, and 1 base had no gene match. The CDR3 DNA reads TGTGCCAGCAGCTTACGGACAGGGAACACTGAAGCTTTCTTT. This codes for CASSLRTGNTEAFF.

This clone was seen more than once but under ten times. CDR3 coding DNA: TGTGCCAGCAGCGTAGAGCAGGGTTCCTCACCCCTCCACTTT. It yields the protein CASSVEQGSSPLHF. The chain employs TRBV9 and TRBJ1-6; weak D call: TRBD1 (5 bases). Germline CDR1 SGDLS, CDR2 YYNGEE. With 0 bases removed from V and 10 bases from J, the gap between germline ends came to 11 bases. This CDR3 has 14 residues.

The chain employs TRBV12-3 or TRBV12-4 and TRBJ2-1; possibly TRBD2 for D (5 bases). The CDR3 sequence is 13 residues long. V lost 6 bases, J lost 9 bases, and 15 bases lay in between. CDR3 coding DNA: TGTGCCAGCAGGACTAATAATTATGGTGAGCAGTTCTTC. Its protein is CASRTNNYGEQFF.

This chain joins TRBV4-3 and TRBJ2-1; perhaps TRBD2 as D (5 bases). CDR1 and CDR2 (germline): LGHNA, YSLEER. This CDR3 spans 18 amino acids. V was trimmed by 0 bases and J by 2 bases, leaving 17 bases between them. Here the CDR3 reads CASSQDWGASLTYNEQFF. CDR3 bases: TGCGCCAGCAGCCAAGACTGGGGTGCTAGCCTAACCTACAATGAGCAGTTCTTC.

This clone has only one observation. V and J are TRBV9 and TRBJ2-1, with TRBD2 matching over 11 bases. The length of the CDR3 is 16 residues. Trimming took 0 bases from V and 4 from J; bases not matched to a gene: 3. The germline gives CDR1 SGDLS, CDR2 YYNGEE. The CDR3 here is CASSVGGTSGYNEQFF. The CDR3 DNA reads TGTGCCAGCAGCGTAGGGGGGACTAGCGGATACAATGAGCAGTTCTTC.

This clone was observed a single time. The gene calls are TRBV7-6 and TRBJ1-2, with 10 bases matching TRBD1. Germline lookup yields CDR1 SGHVS and CDR2 FNYEAQ. The CDR3 consists of 15 residues. Germline trimming cut 2 bases from V and 8 bases from J; bases unmatched to any gene: 8. Here the CDR3 DNA reads TGTGCCAGCAGCTTACTGGGACAGGGGTCCGGCGGCTACACCTTC. Its translation is CASSLLGQGSGGYTF.